The T cell receptor (beta chain) described here comes from a study of OX40 agonist ivuxolimab in advanced cancers. Study summary: Enrollees could have had prior anti-PD-1, anti-PD-L1 or anti-CTLA-4 therapy, which around 40% had received.

Of note for this clone: Its antigen is not known.

It was autoimmune disease history or systemic immunosuppression that excluded patients. TCRdb keeps only in-frame clones here, not all; method: immunoSEQ multiplex PCR. The sample lists about 60,000 clones; around 83% were seen once. Study results and caveats: Among the least clonally expanded were partial responders at 0.1-3.0 mg/kg. CD8+ T cells (on average) carried more expanded clones than CD4+ T cells.

The clonotype was recovered from an adult with an advanced solid tumor such as melanoma, head and neck, liver or kidney cancer. The sequencing here drew on CD4+ or CD8+ T cells sorted from blood, taken in a trial of the OX40 agonist ivuxolimab.

The CDR3 region is CASSQRADTQYF. The DNA for the CDR3 is TGCGCCAGCAGCCAACGTGCAGATACGCAGTATTTT. The genes are TRBV4-1 and TRBJ2-3; D is ambiguous. The germline V gene encodes CDR1 MGHRA and CDR2 YSYEKL. Trimming left V 2 bases short and J 4 bases short, with 4 bases between. The CDR3 spans 12 residues.